This TCR beta chain was captured by sequencing in a study of T cell responses to AZD1222 COVID-19 vaccine. Findings and caveats of the study: The study reported that nearly half of spike-specific TCRs target unmutated variant regions. Seropositive at baseline were only six AZD1222 recipients. At 160-218 and 743-854, vaccine-associated CD4 TCRs were dominant, and they spanned spike.

Germline values: CDR1 ENHRY, CDR2 SYGVKD. Losses at the gene ends were 6 bases for V and 2 bases for J; bases not matched to a gene: 7. The CDR3 runs 15 residues. The repertoire was sequenced with immunoSEQ multiplex PCR; TCRdb's copy has only in-frame clones and lacks some. The table shows 53,000 or so clones, with approximately 83% occurring only once. In regard to this clone: Its target is unknown.

Here the sequenced sample was peripheral blood, taken 28 days after the second AZD1222 dose. This chain connects TRBV10-3 to TRBJ2-3, with 8 bases aligning to TRBD1. This receptor was obtained from an adult who received the AZD1222 COVID-19 vaccine. Here the CDR3 DNA reads TGTGCCATCAGGGCGGACAGGGTAGTCACAGATACGCAGTATTTT. This translates into CAIRADRVVTDTQYF.